This section outlines one T cell receptor (beta chain) sequence together with its context. The target antigen is unknown. The read gets to within 3 residues of the CDR3 end, and the germline J gene fills in the rest. Some clones are missing from TCRdb's copy, which holds only in-frame ones; the method was immunoSEQ multiplex PCR. The listing records under 45,000 clones. The data originate from a study of T cells in women clearing cervical HPV infection. Study details: Cases were women with histologically confirmed HPV16-related CIN3 or worse, including 2 invasive cancers. Case blood drawn at lesion detection; control blood after infection cleared.

Study-wide points: Richness differences could reflect unmeasured T-cell content per sample. Controls had more TRBV6-7 (roughly 0.16%) than cases (about 0.11%).

V trimming: 1 base; J trimming: 7 bases; junction bases outside the gene matches: 6. The CDR3 is 13 amino acids. Germline V lookup: CDR1 DFQATT, CDR2 SNEGSKA (reference sequence). The clonotype originates from a woman aged 18 to 75 with a cervical HPV16 infection that either progressed to CIN3+ or cleared (not recorded which). Source material: blood buffy coat. The chain combines TRBV20-1 with TRBJ1-2, with 7 bases fitting TRBD1. CDR3 in amino acids: CSARVDRESGYTF. The part of the CDR3 DNA that was read is TGCAGTGCTAGAGTTGACAGGGAAAGTGGC.